This TCR beta chain comes out of a study of cytomegalovirus exposure and HLA in healthy donors. Study-wide context: An early release of data contained about 85 million unique TCRs, which came from HLA-typed donors.

Note on this clone: The antigen is not known.

In the PCR, 60 Vbeta and 13 Jbeta primers were used. TCRdb's table, derived via immunoSEQ multiplex PCR, lists solely in-frame clones and lacks some. Here the sample table reports about 200,000 clones. Study observations and caveats: As a later analysis showed, a missense DCLRE1C variant was linked to trimming of TCR beta V- and J-genes. Immune exposure was documented only through CMV serostatus.

This CDR3 contains 17 residues. The germline gives CDR1 SNHLY, CDR2 FYNNEI. Unmatched junction bases numbered 9, after V lost 6 bases and J lost 0 bases. The clonotype originates from a girl under 10 years old in good health and CMV-seropositive. Sample: PBMCs. This rearrangement joins TRBV2 to TRBJ1-4, with 8 positions matching TRBD1. The DNA for the CDR3 is TGTGCCAGCAGGGGGACAGGAAGGAGAGCAACTAATGAAAAACTGTTTTTT. Its protein is CASRGTGRRATNEKLFF.